The clone carrying this TCR beta chain has at least ten counts. This record comes from a study of blood T cells in healthy people across ages. The germline V gene has CDR1 SGHRS and CDR2 YFSETQ. Trimming removed 0 bases at V and 9 bases at J, with 4 bases between. This CDR3 has 12 residues. The second PCR ran about 6 to 11 cycles with a sample-barcoded 5' primer and J-beta primers. MiXCR, run by TCRdb on the 5' RACE reads, gives a single entry per CDR3 protein. This sample has around 650,000 distinct CDR3 sequences, with 32% found just once. This clonotype was sampled from a woman of 80 years or more in good health. Sequencing was done on a sample of blood. The gene calls are TRBV5-1 and TRBJ1-6; D gene unclear. CDR3 in DNA: TGCGCCAGCAGCTTGGTGGGTTCACCCCTCCACTTT. Protein sequence: CASSLVGSPLHF.